Here is one T cell receptor beta chain with its context. Its antigen is unknown. The data were obtained in a study of siplizumab effects on memory and regulatory T cells. Study-level findings and limits: In unstimulated cells, naive T cells appeared more diverse than memory T cells and seemed major alloresponse contributors. Naive or memory phenotype assignment was not possible for roughly 80-96% of proliferating CD4+ or CD8+ clones.

Approximately 10^5 TCR templates underwent assay in every sample. Only in-frame clones appear in the TCRdb table, and some are missing; sequencing was by immunoSEQ multiplex PCR. The sample carries around 72,000 clones, about 89% recorded once. Trimming shortened V by 0 bases and J by 0 bases, and 9 bases separated the two germline ends. The CDR3 extends over 16 amino acids. From germline, CDR1 is SGHAT and CDR2 FQNNGV. V usage is TRBV11-2 and J usage is TRBJ2-1; possibly TRBD1 for D (6 bases). The sequenced sample consisted of CD8+ T cells sorted from blood. The clonotype comes from a human donor in good health. The CDR3 protein is CASSLETGSSYNEQFF. Written as DNA, the CDR3 is TGTGCCAGCAGCTTAGAAACAGGGAGCTCCTACAATGAGCAGTTCTTC.